This T cell receptor beta chain stems from a study of PD-1 blockade in mismatch repair-deficient tumors. Notes on the study in general: Rapid post-treatment expansion, then contraction, generally preceding radiologic response, marked tumor-resident clones.

This CDR3 contains 17 residues. Trimming removed 5 bases at V and 4 bases at J, with 23 bases between. Germline-derived CDR1 and CDR2 are SGHNT and YENEEA. Remarks on this clone: Its specificity is unknown.

The table came from immunoSEQ multiplex PCR; TCRdb's copy has only in-frame clones and leaves some out. This sample has around 39,000 clones, with around four fifths found just once. V is TRBV11-3 and J is TRBJ1-2; no definite D call. Specimen: PBMCs, collected roughly 40 weeks after starting pembrolizumab. This clonotype was sampled from an adult with mismatch repair-deficient cancer. The CDR3 loop reads CASSPSELRLAGYGYTF. The CDR3 nucleotides read TGTGCCAGCAGCCCTAGCGAACTGAGACTCGCTGGCTATGGCTACACCTTC.